The 14 T cell receptor beta chains reported below all come from one sample, sequenced in a study of OX40 agonist ivuxolimab in advanced cancers. The table came from immunoSEQ multiplex PCR; TCRdb's copy has only in-frame clones and leaves some out. This repertoire shows around 60,000 clones, 77% found once; its top ten account for roughly 6.3%. The sequencing used CD4+ or CD8+ T cells sorted from blood, collected in a trial of the OX40 agonist ivuxolimab. These receptors came from an adult with an advanced solid tumor such as melanoma, head and neck, liver or kidney cancer.

The chain is built from TRBV6-4 and TRBJ1-5, with 8 positions matching TRBD1. Germline loops: CDR1 MRHNA, CDR2 SNTAGT. V shed 5 bases and J 5 bases; nucleotides not matched to a gene: 8. The CDR3 is 15 residues long. Here the CDR3 reads CASSWTGRVDQPQHF. Here the CDR3 DNA reads TGTGCCAGCAGTTGGACAGGGAGGGTAGATCAGCCCCAGCATTTT.

The chain employs TRBV6-6 and TRBJ1-2, with TRBD1 as a possible D gene (5 bases). The ends were cut back, 8 bases at V and 5 bases at J, with 9 bases in the middle. This CDR3 region has 11 residues. The germline V gene has CDR1 MNHNY and CDR2 SVGAGI (reference sequence). CDR3 in DNA: TGTGCCAGCTGGGACGGGTATGGCTACACCTTC. Amino acids: CASWDGYGYTF.

The chain carries TRBV9 and TRBJ1-4; D is unclear. The germline V and J ends were trimmed by 6 bases and 0 bases, with 12 bases remaining between them. CDR1 is SGDLS, CDR2 YYNGEE, per germline. CDR3 length: 15 residues. CDR3 region: CASKRTSSTNEKLFF. In DNA, the CDR3 is TGTGCCAGCAAACGGACCAGCTCAACTAATGAAAAACTGTTTTTT.

The J gene is TRBJ1-2, the V gene TRBV2, with TRBD1 identical over 7 bases. Per germline, CDR1 SNHLY and CDR2 FYNNEI. This CDR3 has 13 residues. With V trimmed by 6 bases and J by 3 bases, 4 bases remained unmatched. This chain's CDR3 is CASRVTGHYGYTF. Written as DNA, the CDR3 is TGTGCCAGCAGGGTGACAGGGCACTATGGCTACACCTTC.

This clone was observed a single time. The CDR3: CASSSWTGRTRGETQYF. In nucleotides, the CDR3 is TGCGCCAGCAGCTCGTGGACAGGGCGAACCCGAGGGGAGACCCAGTACTTC. The J gene is TRBJ2-5, the V gene TRBV5-1, with TRBD1 identical over 8 bases. With V trimmed by 3 bases and J by 5 bases, 15 bases remained unmatched. The germline V gene has CDR1 SGHRS and CDR2 YFSETQ. The CDR3 spans 17 residues.

The rearrangement joins TRBV6-5 to TRBJ1-2; D is unresolved. The CDR3 covers 14 residues. Germline CDR1 is MNHEY and CDR2 is SVGAGI. Trimming stripped 0 bases from V and 9 bases from J, with 14 bases between. The CDR3 nucleotides read TGTGCCAGCAGTTACTCGGTACAGAGTATGCGCTACACCTTC. It is translated as CASSYSVQSMRYTF.

This clone was picked up many times. The J gene is TRBJ2-5, the V gene TRBV7-9, with 7 bases matching TRBD1. The CDR3 has 12 amino acids. Trimming took 5 bases from V and 5 from J; bases not matched to a gene: 2. Looked up from germline, CDR1 is SEHNR and CDR2 is FQNEAQ (reference sequence). CDR3 sequence reads: CASSQQGETQYF. The CDR3 DNA follows: TGTGCCAGCAGCCAACAGGGGGAGACCCAGTACTTC.

This clone was picked up one time. The chain uses TRBV13 and TRBJ2-5; D may be TRBD1 (6 bases). Germline CDR1 reads PRHDT; CDR2 reads FYEKMQ (reference sequence). The CDR3 has 13 amino acids. Trimming left V 4 bases short and J 7 bases short, with 13 bases between. The CDR3 is CASSWGRRRTQYF. The CDR3 nucleotides are TGTGCCAGCAGCTGGGGGCGGCGGCGGACCCAGTACTTC.

CDR3 in amino acids: CASSSRISSYEQYF. DNA of the CDR3: TGTGCCAGCAGCTCACGGATCAGCAGCTACGAGCAGTACTTC. V is TRBV7-2 and J is TRBJ2-7; D is ambiguous. The CDR3 has 14 amino acids. From germline, CDR1 is SGHTA and CDR2 FQGNSA. The V end was cut by 4 bases, the J end by 3 bases, with 13 bases between.

This clone appeared a few times. The chain has TRBV7-2 and TRBJ2-5, with D perhaps assigned TRBD1 or TRBD2 (5 bases each). The CDR3 sequence is 13 residues long. The germline V gene has CDR1 SGHTA and CDR2 FQGNSA. Trimming shortened V by 4 bases and J by 5 bases, and 11 bases separated the two germline ends. CDR3 amino acids: CASSSWGYETQYF. The DNA of the CDR3 is TGTGCCAGCAGCTCCTGGGGGTACGAGACCCAGTACTTC.

In this sample, this clone turned up a few times. The rearrangement links TRBV7-8 to TRBJ2-3; a weak D match, TRBD2 (5 bases). The CDR3 runs to 16 residues. The germline V gene has CDR1 SGHVS and CDR2 FQNEAQ. V gave up 4 bases and J gave up 0 bases, with 14 bases separating them. The CDR3 loop reads CASSYGPGSSTDTQYF. The CDR3 DNA sequence: TGTGCCAGCAGCTACGGCCCGGGGTCTAGCACAGATACGCAGTATTTT.

The chain recombines TRBV7-2 with TRBJ1-2, with 7 bases that match TRBD1. The V gene end was trimmed by 3 bases and the J gene end by 3 bases; junction bases not matched to a gene: 7. The germline CDR1 and CDR2 sequences are SGHTA and FQGNSA. The CDR3 is 15 residues long. The CDR3 nucleotides are TGTGCCAGCAGCTTGATGGCAGGGGGTTACTATGGCTACACCTTC. Translation: CASSLMAGGYYGYTF.

The chain couples TRBV11-2 to TRBJ1-2; no firm D call. The ends were cut back, 5 bases at V and 4 bases at J, with 11 bases in the middle. Per the germline V gene, CDR1 is SGHAT and CDR2 is FQNNGV. This CDR3 is 13 amino acids long. CDR3 amino acids: CASSRPGFYGYTF. For the CDR3, the DNA is TGTGCCAGCAGCCGGCCGGGGTTCTATGGCTACACCTTC.

The chain links TRBV19 to TRBJ2-2, with TRBD1 matching over 12 bases. The CDR3 consists of 14 residues. CDR1 is LNHDA, CDR2 SQIVND, per germline (reference sequence). V gave up 4 bases and J gave up 13 bases; unmatched junction bases: 7. The CDR3 sequence: CASSSPGTGGGLFF. The CDR3 region has the DNA TGTGCCAGTAGTAGTCCCGGGACAGGGGGCGGGCTGTTTTTT.